Included here is one TCR beta chain sequence, with context. Its antigen specificity is not known. No base quality values were provided; no much bigger clone lies one nucleotide off. The data derive from a study of PD-L1 blockade in urothelial cancer (TCRdb year 2017). In terms of the full investigation: All patients started therapy around 2014 and received atezolizumab 1,200 mg intravenously every 3 weeks. About nine tenths of the roughly 30 patients were males with bladder-origin urothelial cancer, and about 65% of the roughly 30 reported a prior smoking history. An ECOG performance status of 0 or 1 was recorded for the patients, and 0 to 3 prior chemotherapy regimens had been received by the patients. Blood samples were analyzed 3 weeks after the start of treatment (second dose) and 6 weeks after the start of treatment. A median of about 140,000 T cells and some 82,000 unique TCRs was obtained from blood samples, and a median clonality of roughly 0.082 was observed. The study, an exploratory multi-omic analysis, examined somatic, immune and clinical correlates of response to PD-L1 blockade with atezolizumab in urothelial cancer. Pretreatment tumor samples and matched peripheral blood, collected serially before and after atezolizumab treatment, underwent TCR sequencing. Durable clinical benefit was defined as a progression-free survival longer than 6 months, and TCR features were additionally tested against progression-free survival and overall survival. In the same patients, pretreatment tumors underwent whole exome sequencing and RNA sequencing in addition to TCR sequencing. Durable clinical benefit was achieved by nine patients and was not achieved by 20 patients. Some 30 patients had pretreatment blood TCR-seq, roughly 25 had at least one posttreatment blood collection, and roughly 25 had tumor TCR-seq. What the study reported, not specific to this receptor: A pretreatment peripheral blood TCR clonality below the median was linked to improved progression-free and overall survival. Because the sample size was small (n ≈ 28) and many of the analyses were exploratory, the results are meant to be hypothesis-generating. Among patients with durable benefit, tumor-associated TCR clones showed greater expansion in peripheral blood 3 weeks after treatment started (n ≈ 22, p = 0.022).

The cohort included some 30 patients with locally advanced or metastatic urothelial carcinoma who were treated at Memorial Sloan Kettering on a trial protocol. Peripheral blood mononuclear cells were collected pretreatment and during treatment, with between 1 and 8 total time points per patient. The Qiagen DNeasy Blood extraction kit was used to purify genomic DNA from total PBMCs and tumor samples. PBMCs were collected pretreatment and during treatment, and were isolated and stored as previously described. Including cysteine and phenylalanine, the CDR3 has 15 amino acids. The read is trimmed to its CDR3 DNA, 45 bases read in frame from base 1. Trimming at the junction amounts to 0 bases on V and 1 base on J, and the germline ends lie 11 bases apart. CDR1 SGHNT and CDR2 YYREEE were looked up in the germline V gene (reference sequence). Synthetic TCR analog templates were spiked into each PCR so that absolute template abundance could be estimated from read counts. The immunoSEQ assay was used to amplify TCRbeta CDR3 regions from genomic DNA with bias-controlled V and J gene primers. Rearranged TCRbeta segments were sequenced at approximately 20X coverage. In the original analysis: Sequencing errors were corrected by clustering and CDR3s were annotated against IMGT to assign V, D and J genes. Downstream analyses used only productive TCRbeta rearrangements, leaving out any out-of-frame or stop-codon sequences. To compute clonality, Shannon entropy was normalized by the log of the number of unique productive sequences and then subtracted from one. Fisher's exact test with Benjamini-Hochberg correction, at a threshold of adjusted p below 0.01, was used to find clones that differed between time points or between blood and tumor. In TCRdb, the immuneACCESS table is reduced to in-frame sequences with V and J assigned. These tables do not hold every clone; where another copy was compared, an unresolved V gene accounts for under half, and the others remain unexplained. From that table come the V and J calls and clone size; the DNA was used to work out D and trimming. This sample is represented by 70,000 to 75,000 clones; about 85% of them were singletons. The ten largest make up about 4.5% of the sample.

Recombination connected TRBV5-4 to TRBJ2-7; TRBD2 is perhaps the D gene, given 6 matching bases. The specimen comprised PBMCs, sampled around atezolizumab (anti-PD-L1) treatment. The TCR comes from an older man with urothelial cancer. The DNA reads as follows: TGTGCCAGCAGCTTGGTTTTCGGGAGTTCCTACGAGCAGTACTTC. The resulting protein is CASSLVFGSSYEQYF.